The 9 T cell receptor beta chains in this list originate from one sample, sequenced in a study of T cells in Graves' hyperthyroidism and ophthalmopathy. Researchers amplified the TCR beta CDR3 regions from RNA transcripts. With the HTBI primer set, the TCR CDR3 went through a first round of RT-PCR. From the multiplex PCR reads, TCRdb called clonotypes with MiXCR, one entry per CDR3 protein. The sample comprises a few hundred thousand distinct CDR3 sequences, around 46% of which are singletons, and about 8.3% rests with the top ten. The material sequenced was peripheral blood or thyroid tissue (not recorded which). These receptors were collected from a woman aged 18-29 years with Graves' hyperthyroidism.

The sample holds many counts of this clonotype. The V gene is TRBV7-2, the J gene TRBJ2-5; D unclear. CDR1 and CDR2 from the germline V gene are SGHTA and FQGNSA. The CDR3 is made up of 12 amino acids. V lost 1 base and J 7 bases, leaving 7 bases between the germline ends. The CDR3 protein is CASSLGSGTQYF. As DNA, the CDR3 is TGTGCCAGCAGCTTAGGCTCTGGGACCCAGTACTTC.

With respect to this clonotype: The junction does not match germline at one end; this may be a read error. The CDR3 DNA reads as TGTGCCACCAGCAGAGATGGAGGGACTAGCGGGAATGAGCGGTTCTTC. Amino acid sequence: CATSRDGGTSGNERFF. The chain uses TRBV15 and TRBJ2-7, with TRBD2 matching 13 bases. The CDR3 consists of 16 residues. Germline-derived CDR1 and CDR2 are LNHNV and YYDKDF (reference sequence).

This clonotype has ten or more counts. The CDR3 spells CASSPLRVNQPQHF. CDR3 nucleotide sequence: TGTGCCAGCAGCCCCTTAAGGGTAAATCAGCCCCAGCATTTT. The V gene is TRBV12-3 or TRBV12-4, the J gene TRBJ1-5; the D is unclear. V was cut by 6 bases and J by 4 bases, with 13 bases left in between. The CDR3 covers 14 residues.

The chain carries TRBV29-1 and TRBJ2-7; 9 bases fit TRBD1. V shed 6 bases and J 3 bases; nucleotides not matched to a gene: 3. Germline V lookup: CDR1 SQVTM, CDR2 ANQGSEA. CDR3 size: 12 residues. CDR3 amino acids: CSVDRGGYEQYF. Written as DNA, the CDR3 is TGCAGCGTGGACAGGGGTGGCTACGAGCAGTACTTC.

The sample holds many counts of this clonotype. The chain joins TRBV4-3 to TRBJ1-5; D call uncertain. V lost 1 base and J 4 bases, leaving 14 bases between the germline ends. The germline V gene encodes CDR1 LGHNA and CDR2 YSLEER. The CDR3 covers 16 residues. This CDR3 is CASSQVRGVGNQPQHF. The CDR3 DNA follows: TGCGCCAGCAGCCAAGTACGGGGAGTCGGAAATCAGCCCCAGCATTTT.

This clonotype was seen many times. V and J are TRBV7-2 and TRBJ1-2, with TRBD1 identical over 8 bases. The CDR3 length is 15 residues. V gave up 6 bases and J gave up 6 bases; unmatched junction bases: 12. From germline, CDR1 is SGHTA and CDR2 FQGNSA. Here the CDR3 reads CASSARGFRGHGYTF. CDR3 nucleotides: TGTGCCAGCAGTGCCAGGGGTTTCAGGGGGCATGGCTACACCTTC. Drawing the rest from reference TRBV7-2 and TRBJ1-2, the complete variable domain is GAGVSQSPSNKVTEKGKDVELRCDPISGHTALYWYRQSLGQGLEFLIYFQGNSAPDKSGLPSDRFSAERTGGSVSTLTIQRTQQEDSAVYLCASSARGFRGHGYTFGSGTRLTVV.

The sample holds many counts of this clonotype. The CDR3 protein is CASIGTSYEQYF. The CDR3 DNA is TGTGCCAGCATCGGCACTTCCTACGAGCAGTACTTC. V and J are TRBV6-6 and TRBJ2-7; D gene ambiguous. The germline gives CDR1 MNHNY, CDR2 SVGAGI (reference sequence). V was trimmed by 7 bases and J by 1 base, leaving 8 bases between them. The CDR3 extends over 12 amino acids.

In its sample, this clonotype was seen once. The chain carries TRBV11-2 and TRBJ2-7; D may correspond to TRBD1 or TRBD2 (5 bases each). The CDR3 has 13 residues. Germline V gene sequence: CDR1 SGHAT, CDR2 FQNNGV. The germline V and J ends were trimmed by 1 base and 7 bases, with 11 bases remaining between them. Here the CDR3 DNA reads TGTGCCAGCAGCTTAGGGGACGGCAATGAGCAGTACTTC. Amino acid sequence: CASSLGDGNEQYF.

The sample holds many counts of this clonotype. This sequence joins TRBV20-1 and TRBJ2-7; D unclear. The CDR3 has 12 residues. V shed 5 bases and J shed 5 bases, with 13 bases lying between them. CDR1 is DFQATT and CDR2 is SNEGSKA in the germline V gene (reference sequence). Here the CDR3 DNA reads TGCAGTGCTGGGGTTTTCGTCGACGAGCAGTACTTC. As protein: CSAGVFVDEQYF.